This T cell receptor (beta chain) was obtained from a study of vaccination and CD4 T cells after COVID-19. Findings and limits, study-wide: Spike mono-reactive clones accounted for 304 of the 307 vaccine-specific clones found in convalescent patients.

On this clonotype: The target antigen is unknown.

The sample's time point: late sampling 161 to 241 days after vaccination in three convalescent patients. Trimming cost V 6 bases and J 1 base, with 6 bases left between them. The CDR3 is made up of 12 amino acids. Per germline, CDR1 LNHDA and CDR2 SQIVND (reference sequence). TCRdb re-analysed the PCR reads in MiXCR, keeping a single row per CDR3 protein. The sample shows 30,000 or so distinct CDR3 sequences, approximately 53% of them seen only once. The sequencing used CD4+ T cells from blood, collected about 7 months after SARS-CoV-2 vaccination. The clonotype comes from a human donor who had recovered from COVID-19. This chain uses TRBV19 with TRBJ1-1; D is unresolved. The CDR3 DNA follows: TGTGCCAGTAGCCGAGAGAACACTGAAGCTTTCTTT. Encoded protein: CASSRENTEAFF.